Below, one TCR beta chain is given with its context. These data belong to a study of identical twins. CDR1 is SEHNR, CDR2 FQNEAQ, per germline (reference sequence). The CDR3 extends over 14 amino acids. Trimming left V 2 bases short and J 8 bases short, with 15 bases between. Using its own MiXCR run on the 5' RACE reads, TCRdb lists one record per CDR3 protein. The table includes 450,000 to 650,000 distinct CDR3 sequences, 7.5% to 10% detected once. This same sample was also taken into another study, of yellow fever vaccine responses in identical twins.

The receptor was derived from a young woman in good health. This chain uses TRBV7-9 with TRBJ1-2, with D uncertain. The sample consisted of PBMCs. The CDR3, as DNA: TGTGCCAGCAGCTTAATACCGTCGATAGAGGGCTACACCTTC. Its translation: CASSLIPSIEGYTF.